The sample holds one count of the clone carrying this T cell receptor (beta chain). The source of the sample is a study of T cell changes during pregnancy in multiple sclerosis. The repertoire was sequenced with immunoSEQ multiplex PCR; TCRdb's copy has only in-frame clones and lacks some. Among 40,000 or so clones listed, 85% to 95% were seen once. V trimming: 0 bases; J trimming: 4 bases; junction bases outside the gene matches: 5. The CDR3 loop spans 17 amino acids. Per the germline V gene, CDR1 is SGHKS and CDR2 is YYEKEE (reference sequence). The specimen was CD8+ T cells from peripheral blood mononuclear cells, collected in the third trimester of pregnancy. The V and J genes are TRBV5-5 and TRBJ2-2; the match to TRBD1 covers 11 bases. The TCR comes from a female donor with multiple sclerosis, enrolled in a pregnancy study. Here the CDR3 reads CASSLDPGQGGTGELFF. The DNA of the CDR3 is TGTGCCAGCAGCTTGGACCCGGGACAGGGGGGCACCGGGGAGCTGTTTTTT.